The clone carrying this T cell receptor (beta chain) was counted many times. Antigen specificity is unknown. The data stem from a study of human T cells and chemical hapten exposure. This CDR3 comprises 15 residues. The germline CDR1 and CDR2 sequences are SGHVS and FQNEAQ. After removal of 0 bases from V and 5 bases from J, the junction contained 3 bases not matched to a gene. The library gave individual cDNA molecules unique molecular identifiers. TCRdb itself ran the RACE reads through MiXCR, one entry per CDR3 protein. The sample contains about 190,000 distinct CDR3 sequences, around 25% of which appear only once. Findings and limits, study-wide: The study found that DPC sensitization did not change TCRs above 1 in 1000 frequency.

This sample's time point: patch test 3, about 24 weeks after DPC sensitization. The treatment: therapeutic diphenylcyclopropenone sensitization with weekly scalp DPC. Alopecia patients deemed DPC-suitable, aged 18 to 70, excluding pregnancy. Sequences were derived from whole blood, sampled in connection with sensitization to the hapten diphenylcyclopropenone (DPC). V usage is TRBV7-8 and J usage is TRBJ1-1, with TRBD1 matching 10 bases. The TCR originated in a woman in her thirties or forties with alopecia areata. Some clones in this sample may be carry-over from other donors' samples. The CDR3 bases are TGTGCCAGCAGCTTAGCGGACAGGGGGTCGACTGAAGCTTTCTTT. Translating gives CASSLADRGSTEAFF. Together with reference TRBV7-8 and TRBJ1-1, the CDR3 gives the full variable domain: GAGVSQSPRYKVAKRGQDVALRCDPISGHVSLFWYQQALGQGPEFLTYFQNEAQLDKSGLPSDRFFAERPEGSVSTLKIQRTQQEDSAVYLCASSLADRGSTEAFFGQGTRLTVV.